This T cell receptor (beta chain) was found in a study of a mutant IDH1 vaccine in newly diagnosed glioma. Study as a whole: Treated patients comprised approximately 60% males and around 38% females, mean age approximately 42 years. Pretreatment consisted of radiotherapy, temozolomide, or both, with most receiving both. Overall study findings and caveats: Seemingly, top peripheral T cell clonotype changes bore no relation to pseudoprogression.

Time point described: baseline, week 1 (first vaccination visit). Specified treatment: pre-vaccination baseline after standard-of-care therapy. Newly diagnosed WHO grade 3 or 4 IDH1-mutant, ATRX-lost astrocytomas were identified in the donors. The junction had 2 bases not matched to a gene; V was cut back by 5 bases and J by 2 bases. CDR1 is MNHEY and CDR2 is SVGAGI in the germline V gene. The CDR3 has 13 amino acids. In the case of this clone: Its antigen is not known.

Some clones are missing from TCRdb's copy, which holds only in-frame ones; the method was immunoSEQ multiplex PCR. The sample shows tens of thousands of clones, 91% of them seen only once. The sequence was obtained from a man aged 50-59 years with glioma. The specimen was PBMCs, collected from a glioma patient treated with radiotherapy, temozolomide or both. J is TRBJ1-2 and V is TRBV6-5; 7 bases are shared with TRBD1. CDR3 loop: CASSRDSNYGYTF. As DNA, the CDR3 is TGTGCCAGCAGTCGGGACAGCAACTATGGCTACACCTTC.